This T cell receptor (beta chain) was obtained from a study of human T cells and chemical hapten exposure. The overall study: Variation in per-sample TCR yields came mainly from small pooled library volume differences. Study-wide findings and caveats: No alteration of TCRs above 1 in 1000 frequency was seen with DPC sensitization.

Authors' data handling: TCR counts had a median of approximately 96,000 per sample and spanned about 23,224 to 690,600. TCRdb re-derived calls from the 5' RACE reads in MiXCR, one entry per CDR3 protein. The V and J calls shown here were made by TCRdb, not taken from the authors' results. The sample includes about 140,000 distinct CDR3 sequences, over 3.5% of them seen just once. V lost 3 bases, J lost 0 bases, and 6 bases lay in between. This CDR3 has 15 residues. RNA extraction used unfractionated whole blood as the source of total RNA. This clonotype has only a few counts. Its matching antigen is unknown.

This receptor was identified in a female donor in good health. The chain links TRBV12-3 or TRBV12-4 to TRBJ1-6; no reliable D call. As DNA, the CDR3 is TGTGCCAGCAGTTTCCGGGGCTCCTATAATTCACCCCTCCACTTT. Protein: CASSFRGSYNSPLHF.